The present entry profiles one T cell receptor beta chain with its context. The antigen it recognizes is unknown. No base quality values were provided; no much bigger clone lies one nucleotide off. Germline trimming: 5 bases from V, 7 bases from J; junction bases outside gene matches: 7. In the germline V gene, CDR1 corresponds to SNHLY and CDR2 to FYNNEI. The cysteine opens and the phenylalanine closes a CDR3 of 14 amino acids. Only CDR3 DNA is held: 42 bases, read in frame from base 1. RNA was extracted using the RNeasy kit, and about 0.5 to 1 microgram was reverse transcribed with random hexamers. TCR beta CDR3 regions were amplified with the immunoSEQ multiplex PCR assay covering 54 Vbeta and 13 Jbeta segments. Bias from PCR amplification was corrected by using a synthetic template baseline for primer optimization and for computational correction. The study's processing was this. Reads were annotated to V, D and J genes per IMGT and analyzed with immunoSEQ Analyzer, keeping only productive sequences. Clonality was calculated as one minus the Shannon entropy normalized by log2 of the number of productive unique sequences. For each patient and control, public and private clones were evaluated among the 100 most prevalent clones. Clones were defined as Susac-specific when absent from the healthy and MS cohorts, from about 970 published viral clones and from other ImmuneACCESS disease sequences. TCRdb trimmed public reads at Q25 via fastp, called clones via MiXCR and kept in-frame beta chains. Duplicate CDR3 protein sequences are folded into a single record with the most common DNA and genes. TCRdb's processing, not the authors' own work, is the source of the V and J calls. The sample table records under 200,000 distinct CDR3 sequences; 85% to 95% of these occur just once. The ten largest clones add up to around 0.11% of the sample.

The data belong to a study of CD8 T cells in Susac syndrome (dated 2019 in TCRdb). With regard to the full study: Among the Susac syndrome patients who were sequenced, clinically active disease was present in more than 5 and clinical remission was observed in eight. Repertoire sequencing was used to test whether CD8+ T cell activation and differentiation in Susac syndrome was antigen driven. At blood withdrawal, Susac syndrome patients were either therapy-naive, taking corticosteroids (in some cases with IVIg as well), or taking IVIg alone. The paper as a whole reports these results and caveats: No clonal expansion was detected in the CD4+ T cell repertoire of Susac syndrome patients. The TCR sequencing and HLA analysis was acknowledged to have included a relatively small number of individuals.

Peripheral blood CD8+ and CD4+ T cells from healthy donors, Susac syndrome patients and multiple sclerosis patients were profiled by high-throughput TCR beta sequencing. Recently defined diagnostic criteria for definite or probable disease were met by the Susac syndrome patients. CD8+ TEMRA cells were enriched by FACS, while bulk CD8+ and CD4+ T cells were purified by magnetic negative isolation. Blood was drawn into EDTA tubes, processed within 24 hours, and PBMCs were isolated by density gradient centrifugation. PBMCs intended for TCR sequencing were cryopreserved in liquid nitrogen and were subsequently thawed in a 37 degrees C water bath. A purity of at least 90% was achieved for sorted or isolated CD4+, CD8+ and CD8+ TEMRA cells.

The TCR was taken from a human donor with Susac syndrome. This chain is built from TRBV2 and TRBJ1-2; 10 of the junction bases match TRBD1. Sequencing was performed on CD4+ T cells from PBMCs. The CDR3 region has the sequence CASSRSGTGVGYTF. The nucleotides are TGTGCCAGCAGTCGATCCGGGACAGGGGTTGGCTACACCTTC. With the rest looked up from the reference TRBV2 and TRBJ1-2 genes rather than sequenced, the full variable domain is EPEVTQTPSHQVTQMGQEVILRCVPISNHLYFYWYRQILGQKVEFLVSFYNNEISEKSEIFDDQFSVERPDGSNFTLKIRSTKLEDSAMYFCASSRSGTGVGYTFGSGTRLTVV.